What follows are 6 T cell receptor beta chains derived from one specimen sequenced in a study of regulatory T cells in long-lasting Graves disease. Relying on iRepertoire HTBI primers and Arm-PCR of CDR3 regions, the team built TCR beta libraries. One entry per CDR3 protein results from TCRdb running MiXCR on the multiplex PCR reads. The sample consists of approximately 470,000 distinct CDR3 sequences, under 20% of them appearing once. Time point indicated: newly diagnosed GD, antithyroid drugs for less than 3 months. From RNA extracted from PBMCs, the TCR library was made. The same data also went into a second study, on T cells in Graves' hyperthyroidism and ophthalmopathy.

Material: peripheral blood mononuclear cells (PBMCs), obtained at new diagnosis, from a patient treated with antithyroid drugs. These TCRs come from a man between 35 and 55 years old with Graves disease.

The sample holds one count of this clonotype. A far more abundant clone sits one base away, making this likely a read error. This rearrangement joins TRBV27 to TRBJ2-1, with 8 bases identical to TRBD1. The J segment lost 10 bases and the V segment lost 3 bases, leaving 14 bases of the junction unmatched. Germline V lookup: CDR1 MNHEY, CDR2 SMNVEV (reference sequence). The CDR3 loop spans 16 amino acids. The CDR3 sequence is CASSFSGQGTPYEQFF. DNA for the CDR3: TGTGCCAGCAGTTTTTCCGGACAGGGAACGCCCTACGAGCAGTTCTTC.

This clonotype was seen many times. V usage is TRBV7-9 and J usage is TRBJ2-1; unclear D gene. The CDR3 is 14 residues long. V shed 1 base and J shed 0 bases, with 4 bases lying between them. Germline CDR1 SEHNR, CDR2 FQNEAQ (reference sequence). The CDR3 sequence: CASSLDNSYNEQFF. The DNA of the CDR3 is TGTGCCAGCAGCTTAGACAACTCCTACAATGAGCAGTTCTTC.

With respect to this clonotype: It differs at one base from a far larger clone, so likely a read error. This chain links TRBV11-2 with TRBJ2-1; TRBD2 matches at 8 bases. This CDR3 spans 15 amino acids. J was trimmed by 7 bases and V by 5 bases; bases with no gene match: 10. Germline CDR1 SGHAT, CDR2 FQNNGV. As DNA, the CDR3 is TGTGCCAGCAGCCGTGGGTTTGGCGGGGGGAATGAGCAGTTCTTC. Amino acids: CASSRGFGGGNEQFF.

This clonotype was detected a few times. At one end, the junction sequence differs from germline, possibly due to a read error. The rearrangement uses TRBV3-1 and TRBJ2-7; D might be TRBD2 (7 bases). The CDR3 spans 15 residues. Germline V gives CDR1 LGHDT, CDR2 YNNKEL (reference sequence). This chain's CDR3 is CASSPIRRGLQELNF. In DNA form, the CDR3 reads TGTGCCAGCAGCCCGATCCGGCGGGGGCTCCAAGAGTTGAACTTC.

On this clonotype: A much larger clone is a single base away; this may be a read error. The chain recombines TRBV7-9 with TRBJ1-4, with D unresolved. V was pared by 7 bases and J by 8 bases, with 23 bases between. Per germline, CDR1 SEHNR and CDR2 FQNEAQ (reference sequence). The CDR3 is made up of 16 amino acids. CDR3 loop: CASNLDVDGVREKLFF. CDR3 DNA sequence: TGTGCCAGCAACCTAGACGTCGATGGAGTACGCGAAAAACTGTTTTTT.

The chain carries TRBV9 and TRBJ2-1, with TRBD2 matching 11 bases. Germline V lookup: CDR1 SGDLS, CDR2 YYNGEE. V lost 1 base and J lost 6; bases outside the gene matches: 6. CDR3 size: 16 residues. The CDR3: CASSVSRLAGSNEQFF. The CDR3 DNA reads TGTGCCAGCAGCGTATCCCGACTAGCGGGAAGCAATGAGCAGTTCTTC.